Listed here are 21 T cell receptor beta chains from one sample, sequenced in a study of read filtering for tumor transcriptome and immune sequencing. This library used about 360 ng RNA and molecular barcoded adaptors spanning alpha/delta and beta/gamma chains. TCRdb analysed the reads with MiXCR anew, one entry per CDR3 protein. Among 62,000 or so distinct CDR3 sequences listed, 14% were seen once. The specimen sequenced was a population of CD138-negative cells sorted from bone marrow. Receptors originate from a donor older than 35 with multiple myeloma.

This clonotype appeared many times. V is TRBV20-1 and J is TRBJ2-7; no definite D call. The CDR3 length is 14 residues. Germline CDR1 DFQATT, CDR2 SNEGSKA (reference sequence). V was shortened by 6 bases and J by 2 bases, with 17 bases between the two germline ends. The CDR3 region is CSASEIGGTYEQYF. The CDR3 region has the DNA TGCAGTGCCTCCGAAATCGGCGGAACCTACGAGCAGTACTTC.

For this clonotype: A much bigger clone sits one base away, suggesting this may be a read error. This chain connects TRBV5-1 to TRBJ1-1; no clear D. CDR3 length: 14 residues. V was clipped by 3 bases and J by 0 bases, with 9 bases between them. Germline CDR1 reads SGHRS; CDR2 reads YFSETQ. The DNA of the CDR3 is TGCGCCAGCAGCTCAAACAACATGAACACTGAAGCTTTCTTT. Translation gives CASSSNNMNTEAFF.

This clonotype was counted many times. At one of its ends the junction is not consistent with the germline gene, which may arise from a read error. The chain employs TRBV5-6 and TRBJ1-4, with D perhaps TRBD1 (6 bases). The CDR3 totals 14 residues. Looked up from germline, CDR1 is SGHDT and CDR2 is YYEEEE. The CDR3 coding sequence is TGTGCCAGCAGCTTCGGGACAACGAATGAAAAACTGTTTTTT. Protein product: CASSFGTTNEKLFF.

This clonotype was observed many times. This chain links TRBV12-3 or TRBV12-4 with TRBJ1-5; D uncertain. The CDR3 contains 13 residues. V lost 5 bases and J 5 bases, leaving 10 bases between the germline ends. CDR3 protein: CASSLLSYQPQHF. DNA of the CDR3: TGTGCCAGCAGTCTACTCAGTTATCAGCCCCAGCATTTT.

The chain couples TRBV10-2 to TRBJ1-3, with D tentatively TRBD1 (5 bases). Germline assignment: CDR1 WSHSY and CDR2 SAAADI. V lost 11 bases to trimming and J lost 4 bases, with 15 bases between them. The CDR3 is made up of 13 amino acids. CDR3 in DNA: TGCGCCGGAACAGGTCTAGTAGGAAACACCATATATTTT. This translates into CAGTGLVGNTIYF.

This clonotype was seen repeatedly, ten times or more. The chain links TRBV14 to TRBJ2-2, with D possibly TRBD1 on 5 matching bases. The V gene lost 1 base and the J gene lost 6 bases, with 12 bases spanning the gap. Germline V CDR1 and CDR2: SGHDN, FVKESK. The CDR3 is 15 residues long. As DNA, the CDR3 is TGTGCCAGCAGCCAAGCGGGCAGGGTGCCCGGGGAGCTGTTTTTT. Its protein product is CASSQAGRVPGELFF.

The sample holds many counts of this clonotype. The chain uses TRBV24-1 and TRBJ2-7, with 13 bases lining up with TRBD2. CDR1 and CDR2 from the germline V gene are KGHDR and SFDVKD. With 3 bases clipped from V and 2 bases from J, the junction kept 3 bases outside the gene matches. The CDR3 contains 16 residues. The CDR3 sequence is CATSDPTSGRAYEQYF. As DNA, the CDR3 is TGTGCCACCAGTGATCCTACTAGCGGGAGGGCCTACGAGCAGTACTTC.

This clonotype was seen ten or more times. The CDR3 here is CAWRGQSNNQPQHF. Here the CDR3 DNA reads TGTGCCTGGAGGGGACAGAGCAACAATCAGCCCCAGCATTTT. The chain has TRBV30 and TRBJ1-5; 7 bases align to TRBD1. J was trimmed by 3 bases and V by 3 bases; bases with no gene match: 5. The germline V gene has CDR1 GTSNPN and CDR2 SVGIG (reference sequence). The CDR3 sequence is 14 residues long. Variable domain in full (rest from reference TRBV30 and TRBJ1-5): SQTIHQWPATLVQPVGSPLSLECTVEGTSNPNLYWYRQAAGRGLQLLFYSVGIGQISSEVPQNLSASRPQDRQFILSSKKLLLSDSGFYLCAWRGQSNNQPQHFGDGTRLSIL.

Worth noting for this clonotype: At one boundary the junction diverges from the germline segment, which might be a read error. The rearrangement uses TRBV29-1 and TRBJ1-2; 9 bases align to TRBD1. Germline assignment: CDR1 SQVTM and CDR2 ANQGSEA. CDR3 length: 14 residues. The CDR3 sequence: CSVVRDRALNGYAF. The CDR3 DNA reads TGCAGCGTTGTGCGGGACAGGGCATTGAATGGCTACGCCTTC.

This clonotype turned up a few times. The CDR3 DNA is TGCGCCAGCAGTAAGGGGTTACCGGGACTAGCGTCCTACGAGCAGTACTTC. This sequence encodes CASSKGLPGLASYEQYF. The chain recombines TRBV10-2 with TRBJ2-7, with 10 bases that match TRBD2. This CDR3 is built from 17 residues. Germline-derived CDR1 and CDR2 are WSHSY and SAAADI. V was pared by 5 bases and J by 1 base, with 11 bases of the junction left unmatched.

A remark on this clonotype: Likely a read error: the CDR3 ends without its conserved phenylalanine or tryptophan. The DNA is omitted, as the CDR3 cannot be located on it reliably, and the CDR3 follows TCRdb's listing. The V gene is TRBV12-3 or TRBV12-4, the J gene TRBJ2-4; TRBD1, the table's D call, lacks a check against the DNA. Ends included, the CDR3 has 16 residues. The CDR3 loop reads CASSQGQAIAKNIRYS.

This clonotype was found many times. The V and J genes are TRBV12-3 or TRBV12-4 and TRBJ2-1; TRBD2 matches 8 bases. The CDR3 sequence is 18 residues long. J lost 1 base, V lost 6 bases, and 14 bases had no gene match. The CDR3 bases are TGTGCCAGCAGCTATAGGGTAGCGGGATCGGGGTCCTACAATGAGCAGTTCTTC. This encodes CASSYRVAGSGSYNEQFF.

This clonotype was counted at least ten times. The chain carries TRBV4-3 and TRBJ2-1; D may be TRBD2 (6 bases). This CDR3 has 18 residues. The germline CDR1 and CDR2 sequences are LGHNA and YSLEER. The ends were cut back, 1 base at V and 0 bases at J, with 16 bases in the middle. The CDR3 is CASSQAGLGLSSYNEQFF. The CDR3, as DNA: TGCGCCAGCAGCCAAGCTGGTTTGGGACTGAGCTCCTACAATGAGCAGTTCTTC.

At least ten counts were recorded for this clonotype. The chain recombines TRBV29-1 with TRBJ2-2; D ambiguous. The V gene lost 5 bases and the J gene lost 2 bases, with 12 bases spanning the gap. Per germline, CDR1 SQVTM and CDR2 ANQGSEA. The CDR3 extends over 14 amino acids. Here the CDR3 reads CSVRQPTNTGELFF. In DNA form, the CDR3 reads TGCAGCGTTCGCCAGCCCACCAACACCGGGGAGCTGTTTTTT.

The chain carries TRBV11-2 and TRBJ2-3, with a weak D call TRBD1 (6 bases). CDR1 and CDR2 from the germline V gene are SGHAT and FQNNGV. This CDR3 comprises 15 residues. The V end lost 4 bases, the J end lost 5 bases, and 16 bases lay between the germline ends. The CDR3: CASSSGWGRGDTQYF. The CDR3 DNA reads TGTGCCAGCAGCTCGGGGTGGGGCAGGGGAGATACGCAGTATTTT.

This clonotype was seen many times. The CDR3 region has the DNA TGTGCCAGCATGACTGTCCAAGAGACCCAGTACTTC. This sequence encodes CASMTVQETQYF. The chain combines TRBV28 with TRBJ2-5; no firm D call. V was trimmed by 7 bases and J by 1 base, leaving 7 bases between them. The CDR3 length is 12 residues. Germline V gene sequence: CDR1 MDHEN, CDR2 SYDVKM. The variable domain in full, with the rest retrieved from reference TRBV28 and TRBJ2-5, is DVKVTQSSRYLVKRTGEKVFLECVQDMDHENMFWYRQDPGLGLRLIYFSYDVKMKEKGDIPEGYSVSREKKERFSLILESASTNQTSMYLCASMTVQETQYFGPGTRLLVL.

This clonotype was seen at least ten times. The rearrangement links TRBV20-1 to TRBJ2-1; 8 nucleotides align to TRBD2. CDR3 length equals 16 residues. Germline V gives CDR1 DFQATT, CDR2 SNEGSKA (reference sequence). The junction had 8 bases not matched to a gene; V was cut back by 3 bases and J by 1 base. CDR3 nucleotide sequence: TGCAGTGCTAGCATCCCCAGCGGGAGATCCTACAATGAGCAGTTCTTC. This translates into CSASIPSGRSYNEQFF.

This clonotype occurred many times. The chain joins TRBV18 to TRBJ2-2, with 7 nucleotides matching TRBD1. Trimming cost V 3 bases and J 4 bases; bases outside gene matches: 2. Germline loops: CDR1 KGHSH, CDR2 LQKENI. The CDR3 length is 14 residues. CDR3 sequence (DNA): TGTGCCAGCTCACCGGACAGGAGCACCGGGGAGCTGTTTTTT. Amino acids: CASSPDRSTGELFF.

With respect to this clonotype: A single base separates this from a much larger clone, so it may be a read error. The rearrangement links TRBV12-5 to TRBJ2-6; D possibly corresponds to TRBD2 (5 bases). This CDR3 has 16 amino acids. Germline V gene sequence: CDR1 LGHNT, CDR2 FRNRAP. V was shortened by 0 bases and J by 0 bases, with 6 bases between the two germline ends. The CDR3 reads CASGLVLGSGANVLTF. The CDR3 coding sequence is TGTGCTAGTGGTTTGGTACTAGGCTCTGGGGCCAACGTCCTGACTTTC. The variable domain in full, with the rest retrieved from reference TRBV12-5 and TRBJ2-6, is DARVTQTPRHKVTEMGQEVTMRCQPILGHNTVFWYRQTMMQGLELLAYFRNRAPLDDSGMPKDRFSAEMPDATLATLKIQPSEPRDSAVYFCASGLVLGSGANVLTFGAGSRLTVL.

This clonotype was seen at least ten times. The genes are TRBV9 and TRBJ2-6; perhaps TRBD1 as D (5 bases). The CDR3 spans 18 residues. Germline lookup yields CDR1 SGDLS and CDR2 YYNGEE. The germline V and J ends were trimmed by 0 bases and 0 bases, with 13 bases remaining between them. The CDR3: CASSVGQGARSGANVLTF. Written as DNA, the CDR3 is TGTGCCAGCAGCGTAGGGCAAGGGGCGCGCTCTGGGGCCAACGTCCTGACTTTC.

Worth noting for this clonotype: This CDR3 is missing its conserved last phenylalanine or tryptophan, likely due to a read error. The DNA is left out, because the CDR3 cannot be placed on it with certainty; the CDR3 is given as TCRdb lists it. This chain's CDR3 is CASSPKGWPLTNTEAFI. This chain uses TRBV7-7 with TRBJ1-1; the D call in the table, TRBD1, was not verified against the DNA. Per germline, CDR1 SSHAT and CDR2 FNYEAQ (reference sequence). The CDR3 has 17 amino acids, counting both end residues.